This record covers a single TCR beta chain. Its antigen is as yet unknown. Through a sample-barcoded 5' primer and a J-beta primer mix, a second PCR was run for 7 to 11 cycles. TCRdb re-analysed the 5' RACE reads in MiXCR, keeping a single row per CDR3 protein. The table includes approximately 1,000,000 distinct CDR3 sequences, more than 35% detected once. Germline V gives CDR1 SGHDN, CDR2 FVKESK. CDR3 length: 18 amino acids. Trimming left V 4 bases short and J 4 bases short, with 23 bases between. This sample was included in a study of blood T cells in healthy people across ages. Findings and limits, study-wide: The authors considered diversity estimates from one million T cells to be underestimates. CMV status of donors was not determined, possibly confounding expanded clonotype changes.

J is TRBJ2-1 and V is TRBV14, with TRBD2 as a possible D gene (7 bases). The receptor was derived from an older woman in good health. The specimen was blood. The DNA for the CDR3 is TGTGCCAGCAGCCCCAGGGGAGGGGTCCGGACTAGATACAATGAGCAGTTCTTC. Amino acid sequence: CASSPRGGVRTRYNEQFF.